These T cell receptor beta chains were read from a single sample in a study of blood T cells in healthy people across ages. TCRdb fed the 5' RACE reads into MiXCR, producing one record per CDR3 protein. The data hold hundreds of thousands of distinct CDR3 sequences, with roughly 25% observed a single time. These data were also reused for a study on T cells of mothers and their children.

Sequences were obtained from blood. The receptors were gathered from a boy aged 5-17 years in good health. Each CDR3 is given with its conserved first and last residue. The order of the fields is CDR3 protein, CDR3 length, clone size, V gene. Where a row states a size, it is once, few, many or the class of an expanded clone; other rows omit it.

cdr3_aa: CASSPRVRASETQYF; cdr3_length: 15; clone_size: -; v_call: TRBV12-3/TRBV12-4
cdr3_aa: CASSQDLPGGPETQYF; cdr3_length: 16; clone_size: -; v_call: TRBV4-1
cdr3_aa: CAISAITSYEQYF; cdr3_length: 13; clone_size: -; v_call: TRBV10-3
cdr3_aa: CASSFFLNGYEQYF; cdr3_length: 14; clone_size: -; v_call: TRBV5-1
cdr3_aa: CSVRALGAYEQYF; cdr3_length: 13; clone_size: few; v_call: TRBV29-1
cdr3_aa: CASSLGGDSYGYTF; cdr3_length: 14; clone_size: -; v_call: TRBV7-9
cdr3_aa: CSATALGREANQPQHF; cdr3_length: 16; clone_size: -; v_call: TRBV20-1
cdr3_aa: CASSGDSLGSYEQYF; cdr3_length: 15; clone_size: few; v_call: TRBV28
cdr3_aa: CASSQDPPGTEVTGELFF; cdr3_length: 18; clone_size: once; v_call: TRBV4-3
cdr3_aa: CASSLWTSGRSEQYF; cdr3_length: 15; clone_size: few; v_call: TRBV9
cdr3_aa: CASSLADRSYEQYF; cdr3_length: 14; clone_size: -; v_call: TRBV13
cdr3_aa: CASSSPGLDGFGEQFF; cdr3_length: 16; clone_size: -; v_call: TRBV28
cdr3_aa: CASSLDPGVYEQYF; cdr3_length: 14; clone_size: -; v_call: TRBV11-3
cdr3_aa: CASTVGLAGANEQFF; cdr3_length: 15; clone_size: -; v_call: TRBV6-1
cdr3_aa: CASSELSNSPLHF; cdr3_length: 13; clone_size: -; v_call: TRBV10-2
cdr3_aa: CACSQEEGSRTDTQYF; cdr3_length: 16; clone_size: -; v_call: TRBV3-1
cdr3_aa: CASSPLRDNEQFF; cdr3_length: 13; clone_size: few; v_call: TRBV18
cdr3_aa: CATGVITSYEQYF; cdr3_length: 13; clone_size: few; v_call: TRBV7-9
cdr3_aa: CASSQASPGTIPGDEQFF; cdr3_length: 18; clone_size: -; v_call: TRBV4-1
cdr3_aa: CASSLFASGSENIQYF; cdr3_length: 16; clone_size: few; v_call: TRBV28
cdr3_aa: CSVEGLTYGYTF; cdr3_length: 12; clone_size: -; v_call: TRBV29-1
cdr3_aa: CASSFSFEYEQYF; cdr3_length: 13; clone_size: few; v_call: TRBV12-3/TRBV12-4
cdr3_aa: CASSAGRQPNQPQHF; cdr3_length: 15; clone_size: few; v_call: TRBV2
cdr3_aa: CASTGQGARGGYTF; cdr3_length: 14; clone_size: -; v_call: TRBV19
cdr3_aa: CASSWGRPGSGKNEQYF; cdr3_length: 17; clone_size: few; v_call: TRBV7-2
cdr3_aa: CSVQNGATDTQYF; cdr3_length: 13; clone_size: -; v_call: TRBV29-1
cdr3_aa: CSAGGPGYEQYF; cdr3_length: 12; clone_size: -; v_call: TRBV20-1
cdr3_aa: CASSVGRGTDTQYF; cdr3_length: 14; clone_size: many; v_call: TRBV12-3/TRBV12-4
cdr3_aa: CASSLSWTSFSYNEQFF; cdr3_length: 17; clone_size: -; v_call: TRBV6-2/TRBV6-3
cdr3_aa: CASSLSANRETQYF; cdr3_length: 14; clone_size: -; v_call: TRBV27
cdr3_aa: CASSLISSHEQFF; cdr3_length: 13; clone_size: few; v_call: TRBV5-1
cdr3_aa: CASSLSPIRGGPGETQYF; cdr3_length: 18; clone_size: -; v_call: TRBV27
cdr3_aa: CASASGIKVYEQFF; cdr3_length: 14; clone_size: -; v_call: TRBV2
cdr3_aa: CASSQGGLGDGELFF; cdr3_length: 15; clone_size: -; v_call: TRBV4-3
cdr3_aa: CASSSIQGTSYEQYF; cdr3_length: 15; clone_size: few; v_call: TRBV18
cdr3_aa: CASSQNGLASTDTQYF; cdr3_length: 16; clone_size: -; v_call: TRBV3-1
cdr3_aa: CASSSKRASGLEKLFF; cdr3_length: 16; clone_size: few; v_call: TRBV7-2
cdr3_aa: CASSLTQSTDTQYF; cdr3_length: 14; clone_size: few; v_call: TRBV7-3
cdr3_aa: CSAPTGYEQYF; cdr3_length: 11; clone_size: -; v_call: TRBV20-1
cdr3_aa: CASSPTGSDEKLFF; cdr3_length: 14; clone_size: -; v_call: TRBV27
cdr3_aa: CASRLAEYNEQFF; cdr3_length: 13; clone_size: -; v_call: TRBV5-1
cdr3_aa: CASSYSLPGYEQYF; cdr3_length: 14; clone_size: -; v_call: TRBV6-2/TRBV6-3